One and the same sample provided the 25 T cell receptor beta chains below, sequenced in a study of Ad26.COV2.S vaccination and SARS-CoV-2 variants. Method: immunoSEQ multiplex PCR; TCRdb's copy keeps in-frame clones and lacks some. The table shows 400,000 to 500,000 clones, with approximately 88% occurring only once. Treatment noted: some 20 received Ad26.COV2.S at low or high dose, single or two shots; 5 received placebo; per-sample allocation not given. Each sample was drawn 63 days after the first injection (of vaccine or placebo). The starting material was peripheral blood, obtained in a trial of Ad26.COV2.S vaccine versus placebo. The receptors come from a person aged 18-65 years who received the Ad26.COV2.S COVID-19 vaccine or a placebo.

This chain joins TRBV14 and TRBJ1-1, with D unclear. The ends were cut back, 5 bases at V and 0 bases at J, with 7 bases in the middle. The CDR3 is made up of 13 amino acids. The germline V gene has CDR1 SGHDN and CDR2 FVKESK. The CDR3 loop reads CASSLGMNTEAFF. The CDR3 coding sequence is TGTGCCAGCAGCTTAGGGATGAACACTGAAGCTTTCTTT.

The rearrangement uses TRBV27 and TRBJ2-3, with unresolved D. The CDR3 loop spans 14 amino acids. The germline gives CDR1 MNHEY, CDR2 SMNVEV (reference sequence). V lost 2 bases and J 1 base, leaving 7 bases between the germline ends. The CDR3 region is CASSLRRGTDTQYF. The CDR3 DNA reads as TGTGCCAGCAGTTTAAGACGGGGCACAGATACGCAGTATTTT.

The CDR3 loop is CASSQVAGGAGQPQHF. The DNA for the CDR3 is TGTGCCAGCAGCCAAGTCGCAGGGGGCGCCGGTCAGCCCCAGCATTTT. The chain recombines TRBV7-6 with TRBJ1-5; TRBD1 aligns across 8 bases. J gave up 6 bases and V 5 bases, and 12 bases lay outside the gene matches. There are 16 residues in the CDR3. In germline, CDR1 is SGHVS, CDR2 FNYEAQ.

As DNA, the CDR3 is TGTGCCAGCAGCTTAGGGACAGGAAAACGGCAGCCCCAGCATTTT. Encoded protein: CASSLGTGKRQPQHF. This sequence joins TRBV7-8 and TRBJ1-5; 7 bases match TRBD1. Germline V gene data show CDR1 as SGHVS and CDR2 as FQNEAQ. V was clipped by 1 base and J by 7 bases; unmatched bases: 7. The CDR3 consists of 15 residues.

The chain has TRBV7-3 and TRBJ2-7; 9 nucleotides agree with TRBD1. CDR1 and CDR2 from the germline V gene are SGHTA and FQGTGA. V trimming: 5 bases; J trimming: 5 bases; junction bases outside the gene matches: 7. The CDR3 spans 14 residues. The CDR3 sequence: CASSATGTGHEQYF. The CDR3 DNA follows: TGTGCCAGCAGCGCTACCGGGACAGGGCACGAGCAGTACTTC.

This clone occurred once. V is TRBV4-3 and J is TRBJ1-1; 7 bases match TRBD1. Germline lookup yields CDR1 LGHNA and CDR2 YSLEER. The length of the CDR3 is 13 residues. Unmatched junction bases numbered 8, after V lost 3 bases and J lost 10 bases. CDR3 loop: CASSQGLTGAAFF. In nucleotides, the CDR3 is TGCGCCAGCAGCCAGGGACTAACAGGGGCAGCTTTCTTT.

The count of this clone is one. This chain links TRBV3-1 (or the pseudogene TRBV3-2) with TRBJ2-3, with D unresolved. The CDR3 is 16 amino acids. The ends were cut back, 0 bases at V and 1 base at J, with 11 bases in the middle. Germline assignment: CDR1 LGHDT and CDR2 YNNKEL (reference sequence). The chain's CDR3 is CASSQENRGGTDTQYF. DNA for the CDR3: TGTGCCAGCAGCCAAGAGAACCGTGGGGGCACAGATACGCAGTATTTT.

The rearrangement uses TRBV28 and TRBJ1-1, with D tentatively TRBD1 (5 bases). V was trimmed by 5 bases and J by 7 bases, leaving 17 bases between them. Germline values: CDR1 MDHEN, CDR2 SYDVKM. The CDR3 spans 14 residues. CDR3 DNA sequence: TGTGCCAGCAGTCCCCCCGGGGGGGTGCTTGAAGCTTTCTTT. Its protein is CASSPPGGVLEAFF.

In this sample, this clone turned up a few times. The gene calls are TRBV19 and TRBJ1-5; no clear D. Trimming removed 4 bases at V and 7 bases at J, with 11 bases between. Germline V gene sequence: CDR1 LNHDA, CDR2 SQIVND (reference sequence). The CDR3 runs to 13 residues. The CDR3 spells CASSTLTSQPQHF. The CDR3 coding sequence is TGTGCCAGTAGTACCTTGACCTCGCAGCCCCAGCATTTT.

The chain uses TRBV5-4 and TRBJ2-7; maybe TRBD1 (5 bases). The germline V and J ends were trimmed by 4 bases and 7 bases, with 18 bases remaining between them. Germline lookup yields CDR1 SGHNT and CDR2 YYREEE (reference sequence). This CDR3 region has 14 residues. The CDR3 loop is CASSPAARVDEQYF. CDR3 bases: TGTGCCAGCAGCCCCGCAGCCAGGGTAGATGAGCAGTACTTC.

Only one count was recorded for this clone. The chain recombines TRBV9 with TRBJ2-1; maybe TRBD2 (5 bases). V lost 3 bases and J 0 bases, leaving 10 bases between the germline ends. This CDR3 comprises 15 residues. The V gene's germline CDR1 is SGDLS and CDR2 YYNGEE. CDR3 sequence reads: CASSGVANSYNEQFF. The CDR3 nucleotides read TGTGCCAGCAGCGGAGTAGCGAACTCCTACAATGAGCAGTTCTTC.

The genes are TRBV6-5 and TRBJ1-5; 10 bases match TRBD1. The V segment lost 2 bases and the J segment 7 bases; nucleotides outside the gene matches: 5. The germline CDR1 and CDR2 sequences are MNHEY and SVGAGI. The CDR3 has 15 residues. This CDR3 reads CASSYPTGGEQPQHF. The CDR3 DNA follows: TGTGCCAGCAGTTACCCGACAGGGGGCGAACAGCCCCAGCATTTT.

The chain couples TRBV24-1 to TRBJ1-2; possibly TRBD1 for D (6 bases). There are 14 residues in the CDR3. Germline loops: CDR1 KGHDR, CDR2 SFDVKD. V lost 11 bases and J lost 8, with 23 bases in between. CDR3 in amino acids: CAIQTSDRRGGYTF. The CDR3, as DNA: TGTGCCATTCAAACCTCGGACAGAAGGGGAGGCTACACCTTC.

V and J are TRBV19 and TRBJ2-7; 9 bases line up with TRBD1. Germline V gene lookup returns CDR1 LNHDA and CDR2 SQIVND (reference sequence). The V and J ends lost 5 bases and 3 bases, in that order; junction bases with no gene match: 14. The CDR3 extends over 17 amino acids. The CDR3 bases are TGTGCCAGTAGTCCCCTACGCGGACAGGGGAATGTCTACGAGCAGTACTTC. This encodes CASSPLRGQGNVYEQYF.

The chain joins TRBV5-1 to TRBJ1-1; D may be TRBD1 (6 bases). Trimming took off 4 bases at V and 0 bases at J, with 16 bases between the two ends. The CDR3 has 16 residues. From germline, CDR1 is SGHRS and CDR2 YFSETQ. CDR3 protein: CASSDPGAGVNTEAFF. The CDR3 DNA sequence: TGCGCCAGCAGCGATCCGGGGGCGGGGGTGAACACTGAAGCTTTCTTT.

The chain joins TRBV3-1 (or the pseudogene TRBV3-2) to TRBJ2-2, with 12 bases fitting TRBD2. Per germline, CDR1 LGHDT and CDR2 YNNKEL (reference sequence). The V and J ends lost 0 bases and 6 bases, in that order; junction bases with no gene match: 8. The CDR3 covers 18 residues. The DNA of the CDR3 is TGTGCCAGCAGCCAAGAAGCTAGCGGGGGGGCCTTAGCCGGGGAGCTGTTTTTT. Its translation is CASSQEASGGALAGELFF.

The chain carries TRBV27 and TRBJ2-7; no clear D. The V and J ends lost 7 bases and 0 bases respectively, with 10 bases between them. The V gene's germline CDR1 is MNHEY and CDR2 SMNVEV (reference sequence). There are 13 residues in the CDR3. The CDR3 nucleotides are TGTGCCAGCATGGTTTTAGGCTCCTACGAGCAGTACTTC. Amino acid sequence: CASMVLGSYEQYF.

This rearrangement joins TRBV27 to TRBJ2-7; TRBD2 matches at 13 bases. With V trimmed by 8 bases and J by 5 bases, 15 bases remained unmatched. CDR3 length: 17 amino acids. Per germline, CDR1 MNHEY and CDR2 SMNVEV (reference sequence). CDR3 region: CASHPPGRTSGGHEQYF. CDR3 DNA: TGTGCCAGCCACCCGCCCGGGCGGACTAGCGGGGGCCACGAGCAGTACTTC.

The chain combines TRBV6-5 with TRBJ1-1, with D tentatively TRBD1 (5 bases). Germline V gene lookup returns CDR1 MNHEY and CDR2 SVGAGI. Trimming took 8 bases from V and 0 from J, leaving 13 bases between them. There are 14 residues in the CDR3. This CDR3 reads CASEVGVMNTEAFF. As DNA, the CDR3 is TGTGCCAGCGAGGTAGGGGTCATGAACACTGAAGCTTTCTTT.

This chain connects TRBV24-1 to TRBJ1-5, with 9 nucleotides matching TRBD1. Germline CDR1 KGHDR, CDR2 SFDVKD. CDR3 length: 16 residues. V was pared by 3 bases and J by 0 bases, with 2 bases of the junction left unmatched. CDR3 protein: CATSDHRGLSNQPQHF. For the CDR3, the DNA is TGTGCCACCAGTGATCACAGGGGGCTTAGCAATCAGCCCCAGCATTTT.

In its sample, this clone was seen a few times. The rearrangement joins TRBV28 to TRBJ2-7, with D tentatively TRBD1 or TRBD2 (5 bases each). CDR1 and CDR2 (germline): MDHEN, SYDVKM. The CDR3 runs to 14 residues. V shed 3 bases and J shed 10 bases, with 19 bases lying between them. The CDR3 bases are TGTGCCAGCAGTTTCTTTGGGGTGGGACGAAGCCAGTACTTC. Its protein product is CASSFFGVGRSQYF.

In nucleotides, the CDR3 is TGTGCCAGCAGGCTGAACTATGGCTACACCTTC. Its translation: CASRLNYGYTF. The J gene is TRBJ1-2, the V gene TRBV12-3 or TRBV12-4; unclear D gene. V lost 6 bases, J lost 2 bases, and 4 bases lay in between. The length of the CDR3 is 11 residues.

This clone was detected only a few times. The chain uses TRBV6-2 or TRBV6-3 and TRBJ1-5, with a tentative D call TRBD1 (6 bases). This CDR3 contains 15 residues. Trimming shortened V by 6 bases and J by 1 base, and 13 bases separated the two germline ends. Germline CDR1 is MNHEY and CDR2 is SVGEGT. CDR3 loop: CASSNGGLSNQPQHF. DNA for the CDR3: TGTGCCAGCAGCAATGGGGGCTTAAGCAATCAGCCCCAGCATTTT.

V gene TRBV19 combines with J gene TRBJ2-6; D uncertain. V was trimmed by 1 base and J by 1 base, leaving 11 bases between them. Germline CDR1 reads LNHDA; CDR2 reads SQIVND (reference sequence). This CDR3 spans 17 amino acids. This CDR3 is CASSIGVGLSGANVLTF. The CDR3 DNA is TGTGCCAGTAGTATAGGAGTCGGGTTATCTGGGGCCAACGTCCTGACTTTC.

CDR3 residues: CASSLASWNSPLHF. The CDR3 bases are TGTGCCAGCAGCTTGGCCTCATGGAATTCACCCCTCCACTTT. V usage is TRBV5-6 and J usage is TRBJ1-6; D is unclear. V lost 0 bases to trimming and J lost 7 bases, with 8 bases between them. Germline CDR1 is SGHDT and CDR2 is YYEEEE. The CDR3 covers 14 residues.